This is a list of T cell receptor beta chains from one sample in a study of PD-L1 blockade in urothelial cancer. The repertoire was sequenced with immunoSEQ multiplex PCR; TCRdb's copy has only in-frame clones and lacks some. The data contain around 120,000 clones, under 85% of them singletons. The sample in question was PBMCs, obtained around atezolizumab (anti-PD-L1) treatment. These receptor sequences come from a man aged 45-65 years with urothelial cancer. Both conserved end residues are part of each CDR3. A D gene is named only where the DNA matches it firmly.

>TRBJ2-1|TRBV5-1|TRBD1
CASSPGTADNEQFF
>TRBJ2-1|TRBV10-3|TRBD2
CAISVAGSNEQFF
>TRBJ1-6|TRBV9|-
CASSVGRRNSPLHF
>TRBJ2-1|TRBV7-9|-
CASSLAREQFF
>TRBJ1-1|TRBV30|-
CAWSDRVKLNTEAFF
>TRBJ2-7|TRBV7-8|TRBD2
CASSLGAGGPYEQYF
>TRBJ2-7|TRBV12-5|TRBD1
CASVTRGQVTYEQYF
>TRBJ1-2|TRBV4-2|-
CASSPTGGTYGYTF
>TRBJ1-5|TRBV28|TRBD1
CASSLPGQGMNQPQHF
>TRBJ2-1|TRBV28|TRBD2
CASSPASSGSYNEQFF
>TRBJ1-4|TRBV28|-
CARRLGAEKLFF
>TRBJ1-2|TRBV25-1|TRBD1
CASSGDRGTPGYTF
>TRBJ2-7|TRBV5-1|TRBD2
CASSLRASGSVGEQYF
>TRBJ2-1|TRBV9|TRBD2
CASSGGLARVDEQFF
>TRBJ1-1|TRBV11-1|-
CASSLDRGEAFF
>TRBJ2-7|TRBV5-5|-
CASSLATAEGYEQYF
>TRBJ2-1|TRBV27|-
CASSLSVQGEQFF
>TRBJ1-5|TRBV11-2|-
CASSLTGDRTSAQHF
>TRBJ2-2|TRBV5-4|-
CASSFGRSVSGELFF
>TRBJ2-1|TRBV5-4|TRBD2
CASSPGGGYNEQFF
>TRBJ1-4|TRBV5-4|TRBD1
CASSSGTGRGKLFF
>TRBJ2-5|TRBV29-1|-
CSVPPLTSTGQETQYF
>TRBJ2-7|TRBV28|-
CASRTATEQYF
>TRBJ2-7|TRBV4-2|-
CASSQDHSSYEQYF
>TRBJ2-2|TRBV30|-
CAWTPIAVATGELFF
>TRBJ2-3|TRBV19|-
CASSTPPGLSDTQYF
>TRBJ2-7|TRBV5-1|TRBD1
CASSLVQGVSYEQYF
>TRBJ2-7|TRBV2|-
CASSVGYEQYF
>TRBJ2-2|TRBV10-1|TRBD2
CASSALASSNTGELFF
>TRBJ2-7|TRBV29-1|TRBD2
CSGLTSGPYKQYF
>TRBJ1-1|TRBV18|-
CASSPNSRNTEAFF